Each of the 32 T cell receptor beta chains below was sequenced from the same sample in a study of T cell responses to AZD1222 COVID-19 vaccine. Clones were sequenced by immunoSEQ multiplex PCR, and TCRdb holds only the in-frame ones, with some missing. This sample yields 78,000 or so clones, of which less than 85% are seen a single time; around 50% belongs to the top ten. Sequenced here: peripheral blood, sampled 28 days after the second AZD1222 dose. The receptors were sampled from an adult who received the AZD1222 COVID-19 vaccine.

The chain is built from TRBV7-9 and TRBJ1-6, with unresolved D. Looked up from germline, CDR1 is SEHNR and CDR2 is FQNEAQ (reference sequence). This CDR3 has 13 residues. Trimming took 1 base from V and 7 from J, leaving 5 bases between them. The CDR3 reads CASSLVVNSPLHF. CDR3 DNA sequence: TGTGCCAGCAGCTTAGTAGTCAATTCACCCCTCCACTTT.

The chain recombines TRBV11-2 with TRBJ2-2; a possible D gene is TRBD1 (5 bases). Germline V gives CDR1 SGHAT, CDR2 FQNNGV. The CDR3 contains 16 residues. V lost 0 bases and J lost 6, with 14 bases in between. CDR3 bases: TGTGCCAGCAGCTTAGATAGGGGCGTGACGGCCGGGGAGCTGTTTTTT. This sequence encodes CASSLDRGVTAGELFF.

This clone appeared a few times. The chain joins TRBV7-8 to TRBJ2-7; 13 bases fit TRBD2. The CDR3 covers 16 residues. Trimming removed 1 base from V and 1 base from J; junction bases left unmatched: 1. CDR1 SGHVS and CDR2 FQNEAQ come from the germline V gene. The CDR3 DNA is TGTGCCAGCAGCTTAGGACTAGCGGGGGGATCCTACGAGCAGTACTTC. Its translation is CASSLGLAGGSYEQYF.

The J gene is TRBJ1-5, the V gene TRBV10-1; no definite D call. This CDR3 spans 11 amino acids. Deletions cut 7 bases from V and 6 bases from J, with 7 bases between. Germline V lookup: CDR1 WNHNN, CDR2 SYGVQD (reference sequence). The CDR3 loop reads CASIAPQPQHF. In DNA, the CDR3 is TGCGCCAGCATAGCCCCTCAGCCCCAGCATTTT.

This clone was recorded only once. The chain carries TRBV7-2 and TRBJ1-4; D remains unclear. The CDR3 consists of 15 residues. Germline V gives CDR1 SGHTA, CDR2 FQGNSA. Trimming took off 0 bases at V and 0 bases at J, with 5 bases between the two ends. In DNA form, the CDR3 reads TGTGCCAGCAGCTTAGCGGGAACAACTAATGAAAAACTGTTTTTT. Amino acid sequence: CASSLAGTTNEKLFF.

CDR3 DNA sequence: TGTGCCAGCATTGGACCGATGAACACTGAAGCTTTCTTT. It specifies CASIGPMNTEAFF. The chain links TRBV9 to TRBJ1-1, with D uncertain. The germline V gene has CDR1 SGDLS and CDR2 YYNGEE. With 6 bases removed from V and 0 bases from J, the gap between germline ends came to 9 bases. This CDR3 region has 13 residues.

This sequence joins TRBV7-9 and TRBJ1-2; 7 bases agree with TRBD1. CDR1 SEHNR and CDR2 FQNEAQ come from the germline V gene (reference sequence). The CDR3 totals 14 residues. Trimming took 3 bases from V and 2 from J; bases not matched to a gene: 3. Here the CDR3 reads CASSFAGGNYGYTF. As DNA, the CDR3 is TGTGCCAGCAGCTTCGCAGGGGGGAACTATGGCTACACCTTC.

The genes are TRBV9 and TRBJ2-5; TRBD1 might be the D (5 bases). This CDR3 contains 14 residues. Per the germline V gene, CDR1 is SGDLS and CDR2 is YYNGEE. The V gene lost 1 base and the J gene lost 0 bases, with 7 bases spanning the gap. This CDR3 is CASSVLDNQETQYF. The CDR3 region has the DNA TGTGCCAGCAGCGTACTGGACAACCAAGAGACCCAGTACTTC.

The V call is TRBV4-3, the J call TRBJ2-7; 8 bases map to TRBD2. CDR3 length: 14 amino acids. Germline V gene sequence: CDR1 LGHNA, CDR2 YSLEER. The J segment lost 6 bases and the V segment lost 6 bases, leaving 10 bases of the junction unmatched. The DNA for the CDR3 is TGCGCCAGCAGATCAGAGGCGGGAGGAGCCGAGCAGTACTTC. Translating it yields CASRSEAGGAEQYF.

The chain couples TRBV5-5 to TRBJ2-7, with D perhaps TRBD1 or TRBD2 (5 bases each). V dropped 5 bases and J dropped 4 bases, with 19 bases sitting between them. This CDR3 is 15 amino acids long. Per germline, CDR1 SGHKS and CDR2 YYEKEE (reference sequence). The CDR3 sequence is CASRTATGQQYEQYF. The DNA for the CDR3 is TGTGCCAGCAGGACGGCGACGGGGCAGCAGTACGAGCAGTACTTC.

This clone was picked up a small number of times. V and J are TRBV9 and TRBJ2-1, with TRBD1 matching 9 bases. The V gene's germline CDR1 is SGDLS and CDR2 YYNGEE. The V and J ends lost 4 bases and 8 bases, in that order; junction bases with no gene match: 13. The CDR3 has 16 amino acids. CDR3 DNA: TGTGCCAGCAGCTCTCCGGGACAGGGCGGCCGAGATGAGCAGTTCTTC. Translating it yields CASSSPGQGGRDEQFF. Based on the CDR3 plus reference TRBV9 and TRBJ2-1, the full variable domain is DSGVTQTPKHLITATGQRVTLRCSPRSGDLSVYWYQQSLDQGLQFLIQYYNGEERAKGNILERFSAQQFPDLHSELNLSSLELGDSALYFCASSSPGQGGRDEQFFGPGTRLTVL.

The chain uses TRBV3-1 (or the pseudogene TRBV3-2) and TRBJ1-4; D remains unclear. The CDR3 totals 15 residues. V lost 0 bases and J 8 bases, leaving 13 bases between the germline ends. Germline lookup yields CDR1 LGHDT and CDR2 YNNKEL (reference sequence). The CDR3 sequence is CASSQELKGKEKLFF. The CDR3 DNA reads TGTGCCAGCAGCCAAGAGTTGAAGGGAAAGGAAAAACTGTTTTTT.

V usage is TRBV6-5 and J usage is TRBJ1-1; D may be TRBD1 (5 bases). CDR1 is MNHEY and CDR2 is SVGAGI in the germline V gene. V lost 4 bases to trimming and J lost 3 bases, with 12 bases between them. The CDR3 is 14 residues long. CDR3 sequence (DNA): TGTGCCAGCAGTTGGTCCGACAGTTACACTGAAGCTTTCTTT. Translation: CASSWSDSYTEAFF.

The CDR3 bases are TGTGCCAGCAGTCCGGCCGCCGGGGAGCTGTTTTTT. Amino acids: CASSPAAGELFF. The chain uses TRBV3-1 (or the pseudogene TRBV3-2) and TRBJ2-2, with no clear D. CDR1 and CDR2 (germline): LGHDT, YNNKEL (reference sequence). The V gene lost 6 bases and the J gene lost 6 bases, with 8 bases spanning the gap. The CDR3 is 12 amino acids.

The V call is TRBV6-5, the J call TRBJ2-3; 11 bases map to TRBD2. The CDR3 runs to 15 residues. Trimming at V came to 5 bases and at J to 4 bases, leaving 5 bases not matched to a gene. Germline CDR1 reads MNHEY; CDR2 reads SVGAGI. CDR3 in amino acids: CASSPLAGVSDTQYF. CDR3 nucleotide sequence: TGTGCCAGCAGTCCACTAGCGGGAGTCTCAGATACGCAGTATTTT.

The chain links TRBV6-2 or TRBV6-3 to TRBJ2-1; D remains unclear. CDR3 length: 14 residues. The germline gives CDR1 MNHEY, CDR2 SVGEGT. Trimming shortened V by 6 bases and J by 5 bases, and 14 bases separated the two germline ends. CDR3 residues: CASSLTDTHNEQFF. The CDR3 DNA follows: TGTGCCAGCAGCTTGACTGACACACACAATGAGCAGTTCTTC.

The rearrangement uses TRBV11-2 and TRBJ1-1, with no clear D. Trimming pared 5 bases from V and 0 bases from J, leaving 10 bases between. Germline CDR1 is SGHAT and CDR2 is FQNNGV. The CDR3 spans 14 residues. The CDR3 sequence is CASSPQEVNTEAFF. The CDR3 bases are TGTGCCAGCAGCCCTCAGGAGGTGAACACTGAAGCTTTCTTT.

V gene TRBV7-8 combines with J gene TRBJ2-2; D remains ambiguous. V dropped 1 base and J dropped 4 bases, with 10 bases sitting between them. Germline CDR1 reads SGHVS; CDR2 reads FQNEAQ. The CDR3 consists of 15 residues. The CDR3 DNA is TGTGCCAGCAGCTTAGAAGGGTACGCCACCGGGGAGCTGTTTTTT. This gives the protein CASSLEGYATGELFF.

This clone showed up just once. This chain links TRBV7-9 with TRBJ2-1; 7 bases line up with TRBD1. The CDR3 totals 12 residues. Germline CDR1 reads SEHNR; CDR2 reads FQNEAQ (reference sequence). J was trimmed by 9 bases and V by 5 bases; bases with no gene match: 4. This chain's CDR3 is CASSRQGGEQFF. CDR3 DNA: TGTGCCAGCAGCCGACAGGGCGGTGAGCAGTTCTTC.

The chain joins TRBV2 to TRBJ1-5; D remains ambiguous. CDR3 size: 13 residues. V gave up 7 bases and J gave up 5 bases, with 12 bases separating them. The germline V gene encodes CDR1 SNHLY and CDR2 FYNNEI. This CDR3 is CASTLMGDQPQHF. The CDR3 bases are TGTGCCAGCACCCTGATGGGAGATCAGCCCCAGCATTTT. The whole variable domain, remainder taken from reference TRBV2 and TRBJ1-5, is EPEVTQTPSHQVTQMGQEVILRCVPISNHLYFYWYRQILGQKVEFLVSFYNNEISEKSEIFDDQFSVERPDGSNFTLKIRSTKLEDSAMYFCASTLMGDQPQHFGDGTRLSIL.

The CDR3 bases are TGTGCCAGCAGCAAACAAAGGGGGGACCTCTACACAGATACGCAGTATTTT. It translates to CASSKQRGDLYTDTQYF. The rearrangement uses TRBV7-2 and TRBJ2-3; D is possibly TRBD1 or TRBD2 (6 bases each). Germline V gene lookup returns CDR1 SGHTA and CDR2 FQGNSA. Trimming shortened V by 5 bases and J by 2 bases, and 20 bases separated the two germline ends. This CDR3 spans 17 amino acids.

The chain links TRBV6-5 to TRBJ1-1, with D unclear. The germline V gene encodes CDR1 MNHEY and CDR2 SVGAGI. Trimming shortened V by 6 bases and J by 2 bases, and 7 bases separated the two germline ends. The CDR3 runs 12 residues. This CDR3 reads CASSDTNTEAFF. Here the CDR3 DNA reads TGTGCCAGCAGCGACACCAACACTGAAGCTTTCTTT.

The V and J genes are TRBV5-4 and TRBJ2-3; 13 nucleotides agree with TRBD2. Germline CDR1 and CDR2: SGHNT and YYREEE (reference sequence). V shed 4 bases and J 4 bases; nucleotides not matched to a gene: 12. This CDR3 contains 18 residues. The CDR3 sequence: CASSLTSGGAPMADTQYF. DNA of the CDR3: TGTGCCAGCAGCCTAACTAGCGGGGGGGCCCCCATGGCAGATACGCAGTATTTT.

The chain employs TRBV2 and TRBJ1-4; 8 nucleotides match TRBD1. This CDR3 comprises 16 residues. Germline assignment: CDR1 SNHLY and CDR2 FYNNEI. Trimming took 6 bases from V and 0 from J; bases not matched to a gene: 6. The CDR3 spells CASRLTGGATNEKLFF. In nucleotides, the CDR3 is TGTGCCAGCAGGTTAACAGGGGGAGCAACTAATGAAAAACTGTTTTTT. Complete variable domain (other parts from reference TRBV2 and TRBJ1-4): EPEVTQTPSHQVTQMGQEVILRCVPISNHLYFYWYRQILGQKVEFLVSFYNNEISEKSEIFDDQFSVERPDGSNFTLKIRSTKLEDSAMYFCASRLTGGATNEKLFFGSGTQLSVL.

This rearrangement joins TRBV4-1 to TRBJ2-2, with D maybe TRBD2 (6 bases). With 4 bases removed from V and 1 base from J, the gap between germline ends came to 16 bases. This CDR3 spans 17 amino acids. Looked up from germline, CDR1 is MGHRA and CDR2 is YSYEKL. CDR3 region: CASSLSGLLENTGELFF. The CDR3 DNA reads as TGCGCCAGCAGCCTGTCCGGACTACTCGAGAACACCGGGGAGCTGTTTTTT.

The V gene is TRBV7-6, the J gene TRBJ1-2; D not certain. Germline CDR1 is SGHVS and CDR2 is FNYEAQ. This CDR3 region has 15 residues. The germline V and J ends were trimmed by 1 base and 4 bases, with 13 bases remaining between them. The CDR3 is CASSLVREGIYGYTF. In DNA form, the CDR3 reads TGTGCCAGCAGCTTAGTTAGGGAGGGAATCTATGGCTACACCTTC.

This clone was observed a few times. The gene calls are TRBV28 and TRBJ1-5; TRBD1 might be the D (5 bases). The V end was cut by 6 bases, the J end by 3 bases, with 12 bases between. The germline CDR1 and CDR2 sequences are MDHEN and SYDVKM. The CDR3 covers 14 residues. CDR3 in DNA: TGTGCCAGCAGCCCGGGACCGATCAATCAGCCCCAGCATTTT. It yields the protein CASSPGPINQPQHF.

The CDR3 loop is CASSVGHLNQPQHF. The CDR3 coding sequence is TGTGCCAGCAGTGTCGGACACCTTAATCAGCCCCAGCATTTT. The chain joins TRBV2 to TRBJ1-5; D might be TRBD1 (5 bases). The CDR3 spans 14 residues. Germline lookup yields CDR1 SNHLY and CDR2 FYNNEI. V lost 4 bases and J lost 4, with 11 bases in between.

This clone was detected only once. The rearrangement joins TRBV10-2 to TRBJ1-1, with D perhaps TRBD1 (6 bases). Looked up from germline, CDR1 is WSHSY and CDR2 is SAAADI. This CDR3 is 14 amino acids long. V shed 0 bases and J shed 3 bases, with 8 bases lying between them. The CDR3 sequence: CASSESNRDTEAFF. Written as DNA, the CDR3 is TGCGCCAGCAGTGAGTCGAACAGGGACACTGAAGCTTTCTTT.

The V gene is TRBV30, the J gene TRBJ2-2; D call uncertain. Trimming took 2 bases from V and 4 from J, leaving 5 bases between them. The V gene's germline CDR1 is GTSNPN and CDR2 SVGIG (reference sequence). CDR3 length: 12 amino acids. CDR3 sequence: CAWSYTTGELFF. The CDR3 DNA reads TGTGCCTGGAGTTACACCACCGGGGAGCTGTTTTTT.

The chain links TRBV13 to TRBJ2-7; TRBD1 agrees at 9 bases. The germline gives CDR1 PRHDT, CDR2 FYEKMQ (reference sequence). Unmatched junction bases numbered 7, after V lost 0 bases and J lost 7 bases. The CDR3 has 15 amino acids. The CDR3 region has the DNA TGTGCCAGCAGCTTAGGCCCGGGACAGGGCGGAGAGCAGTACTTC. Translation gives CASSLGPGQGGEQYF.

The chain employs TRBV12-3 or TRBV12-4 and TRBJ2-7; D perhaps matches TRBD2 (5 bases). The CDR3 totals 13 residues. Trimming left V 3 bases short and J 7 bases short, with 13 bases between. Here the CDR3 DNA reads TGTGCCAGCAGTTTTGCAGGCCCGGGGGAGCAGTACTTC. This translates into CASSFAGPGEQYF.